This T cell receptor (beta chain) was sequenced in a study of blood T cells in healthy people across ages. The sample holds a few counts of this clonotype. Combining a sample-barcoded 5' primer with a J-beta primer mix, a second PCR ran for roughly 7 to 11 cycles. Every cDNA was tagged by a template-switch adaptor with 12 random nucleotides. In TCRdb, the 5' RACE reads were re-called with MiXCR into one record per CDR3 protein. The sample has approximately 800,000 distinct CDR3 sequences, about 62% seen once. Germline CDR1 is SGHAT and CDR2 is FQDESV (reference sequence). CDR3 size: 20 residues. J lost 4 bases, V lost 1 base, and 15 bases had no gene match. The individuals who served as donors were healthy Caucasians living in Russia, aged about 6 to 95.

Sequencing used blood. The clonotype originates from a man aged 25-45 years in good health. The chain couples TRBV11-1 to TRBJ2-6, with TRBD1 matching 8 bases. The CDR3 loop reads CASSLGYARGLGSGANVLTF. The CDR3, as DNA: TGTGCCAGCAGCTTAGGATACGCCAGGGGGCTGGGTTCCGGGGCCAACGTCCTGACTTTC.